The 10 T cell receptor beta chains given below trace back to one sample, sequenced in a study of blood T cell repertoires in COVID-19. Assay: immunoSEQ multiplex PCR; the TCRdb copy retains only in-frame clones and omits some. The data contain around 220,000 clones, about 90% of them singletons. Sequences were obtained from PBMCs or T cells enriched from blood (not recorded which). The receptor source for this set is a woman aged 30 to 39 with acute COVID-19.

The V call is TRBV19, the J call TRBJ1-6; TRBD1 matches 7 bases. Trimming cost V 6 bases and J 3 bases; bases outside gene matches: 5. CDR1 and CDR2 (germline): LNHDA, SQIVND (reference sequence). This CDR3 spans 15 amino acids. The CDR3 nucleotides read TGTGCCAGTAGCGACAGGGTAAACTATAATTCACCCCTCCACTTT. The encoded protein is CASSDRVNYNSPLHF.

The rearrangement uses TRBV15 and TRBJ1-2; maybe TRBD1 (5 bases). The germline V gene encodes CDR1 LNHNV and CDR2 YYDKDF (reference sequence). Between the trimmed V and J ends, which lost 0 bases and 4 bases, there was a span of 6 bases. The CDR3 length is 13 residues. CDR3: CATSRDRVYGYTF. The CDR3 DNA reads TGTGCCACCAGCAGAGACAGGGTCTATGGCTACACCTTC.

The chain employs TRBV10-3 and TRBJ2-6; 9 bases are a match to TRBD1. V was pared by 10 bases and J by 2 bases, with 6 bases of the junction left unmatched. Germline V gene sequence: CDR1 ENHRY, CDR2 SYGVKD. The CDR3 is 15 residues long. CDR3 coding DNA: TGTGCCACAGGACAGGGGCAGACTGGGGCCAACGTCCTGACTTTC. This translates into CATGQGQTGANVLTF.

The rearrangement links TRBV11-2 to TRBJ2-7, with a tentative D call TRBD1 (5 bases). Germline V gene data show CDR1 as SGHAT and CDR2 as FQNNGV. The V and J ends lost 3 bases and 2 bases respectively, with 14 bases between them. The CDR3 is 15 amino acids. The CDR3 nucleotides are TGTGCCAGCAGCTTTGACCCCCAGGGTGCCTACGAGCAGTACTTC. Its protein product is CASSFDPQGAYEQYF.

The chain is built from TRBV9 and TRBJ1-6; 7 nucleotides agree with TRBD1. CDR1 and CDR2 (germline): SGDLS, YYNGEE. Trimming cost V 0 bases and J 5 bases; bases outside gene matches: 5. This CDR3 contains 16 residues. The CDR3 region is CASSVGQGGNNSPLHF. In DNA, the CDR3 is TGTGCCAGCAGCGTAGGGCAGGGGGGAAATAATTCACCCCTCCACTTT.

This sequence joins TRBV28 and TRBJ1-1; 8 bases are a match to TRBD1. V shed 7 bases and J 4 bases; nucleotides not matched to a gene: 17. CDR1 is MDHEN and CDR2 is SYDVKM in the germline V gene. The CDR3 has 17 amino acids. CDR3 bases: TGTGCCAGCACCTATCCCATGGGACAGGTCATATTCACTGAAGCTTTCTTT. Translated: CASTYPMGQVIFTEAFF.

The rearrangement links TRBV29-1 to TRBJ1-3; TRBD1 matches at 7 bases. The germline V gene has CDR1 SQVTM and CDR2 ANQGSEA. The trim removed 6 bases at V and 3 bases at J, leaving 8 bases unmatched. This CDR3 comprises 14 residues. The CDR3 loop reads CSVLTGVVGNTIYF. Written as DNA, the CDR3 is TGCAGCGTCTTAACAGGGGTCGTTGGAAACACCATATATTTT.

V usage is TRBV29-1 and J usage is TRBJ2-5; 9 nucleotides align to TRBD1. The germline CDR1 and CDR2 sequences are SQVTM and ANQGSEA. V dropped 7 bases and J dropped 4; count of bases not matched to a gene: 10. The CDR3 is 14 amino acids. CDR3 bases: TGCAGCGGCGGACAGGGGTTGGGTGGAGAGACCCAGTACTTC. Translation gives CSGGQGLGGETQYF.

V is TRBV30 and J is TRBJ2-3; weak D call: TRBD2 (6 bases). V was trimmed by 0 bases and J by 0 bases, leaving 10 bases between them. From germline, CDR1 is GTSNPN and CDR2 SVGIG (reference sequence). The length of the CDR3 is 15 residues. CDR3 sequence: CAWSVRAGSTDTQYF. CDR3 coding DNA: TGTGCCTGGAGTGTACGCGCGGGAAGCACAGATACGCAGTATTTT.

The chain links TRBV30 to TRBJ2-5; no clear D. CDR3 length equals 11 residues. V was shortened by 3 bases and J by 4 bases, with 6 bases between the two germline ends. Germline V gene data show CDR1 as GTSNPN and CDR2 as SVGIG (reference sequence). The CDR3 spells CAWSPGETQYF. CDR3 coding DNA: TGTGCCTGGAGCCCAGGAGAGACCCAGTACTTC.